Described below is a single T cell receptor (beta chain) sequence and its context. The data derive from a study of shared clonotypes between healthy human individuals. V was trimmed by 8 bases and J by 1 base, leaving 8 bases between them. CDR1 MNHEY and CDR2 SVGAGI come from the germline V gene. The CDR3 has 13 residues. Negatively enriched CD4+ T cells were divided by CD45RA into naive and memory. TCRdb's copy holds only in-frame clones and misses some; the assay was immunoSEQ multiplex PCR. The sample has some 200,000 clones, around 93% seen once. Material for sequencing was naive CD4+ T cells sorted from blood. Subset in this sample: CD45RA+ positively selected. This TCR derives from a woman aged 25 to 39 in good health. The chain recombines TRBV6-5 with TRBJ2-2, with D possibly TRBD1 on 6 matching bases. The CDR3 is CASVQGNTGELFF. In nucleotides, the CDR3 is TGTGCCAGCGTACAGGGGAACACCGGGGAGCTGTTTTTT.